This TCR beta chain was captured in a study of radiotherapy plus CTLA-4 blockade in lung cancer. Data came from immunoSEQ multiplex PCR; TCRdb stores just in-frame clones and leaves some out. Of about 50,000 clones listed, around 84% are singletons. This TCR derives from a human donor with non-small cell lung cancer whose response to radiotherapy plus ipilimumab could not be evaluated. The sample in question was peripheral blood, obtained from a patient treated with radiotherapy plus ipilimumab.

CDR3 in amino acids: CASSLKAGSSTDTQYF. CDR3 DNA sequence: TGTGCCAGCAGCTTAAAAGCGGGGTCTAGCACAGATACGCAGTATTTT. This chain joins TRBV7-2 and TRBJ2-3; 7 bases match TRBD2. V was clipped by 2 bases and J by 0 bases; unmatched bases: 5. The CDR3 extends over 16 amino acids. Germline CDR1 and CDR2: SGHTA and FQGNSA.